This T cell receptor beta chain was captured in a study of early stage breast cancer tumors. General study points: Commonly generated sequences made up most enriched TCRB sequences shared between patients.

About this clone itself: What it binds is not known.

The ends were cut back, 5 bases at V and 2 bases at J, with 13 bases in the middle. This CDR3 has 15 amino acids. Germline-derived CDR1 and CDR2 are GTSNPN and SVGIG (reference sequence). Some clones are missing from TCRdb's copy, which holds only in-frame ones; the method was immunoSEQ multiplex PCR. This sample has 35,000 to 45,000 clones, with around 68% found just once. This TCR was sampled from a person between 60 and 69 years old with breast cancer. The sequenced sample was blood. The chain carries TRBV30 and TRBJ2-6; D perhaps matches TRBD1 (6 bases). CDR3 in DNA: TGTGCCTGGGGGGGCGCCACGGCTGGGGCCAACGTCCTGACTTTC. Amino acids: CAWGGATAGANVLTF.